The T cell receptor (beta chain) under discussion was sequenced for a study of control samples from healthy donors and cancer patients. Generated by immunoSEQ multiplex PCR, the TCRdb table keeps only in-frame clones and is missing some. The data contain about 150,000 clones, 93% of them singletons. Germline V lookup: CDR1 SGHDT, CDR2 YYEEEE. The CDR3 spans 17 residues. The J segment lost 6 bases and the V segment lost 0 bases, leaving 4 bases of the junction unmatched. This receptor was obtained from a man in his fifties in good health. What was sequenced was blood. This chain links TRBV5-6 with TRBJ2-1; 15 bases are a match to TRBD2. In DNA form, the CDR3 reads TGTGCCAGCAGCTTGGAGGGACTAGCGGGAGGAGGCAATGAGCAGTTCTTC. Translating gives CASSLEGLAGGGNEQFF.